These 32 T cell receptor beta chains were sequenced from one sample in a study of spatial heterogeneity in lung cancer. TCRdb re-called the 5' RACE reads through MiXCR, storing one row per CDR3 protein. The sample lists approximately 9,300 distinct CDR3 sequences, around 5.8% occurring once. As to time point: sample taken at primary tumor resection. Sample: normal lung tissue next to the tumor, taken at surgery. All receptors come from a male donor with early-stage non-small cell lung cancer.

This clonotype was detected many times. The rearrangement links TRBV29-1 to TRBJ1-1; D may be TRBD1 (5 bases). The CDR3 extends over 12 amino acids. The V gene lost 7 bases and the J gene lost 5 bases, with 14 bases spanning the gap. Germline V gene data show CDR1 as SQVTM and CDR2 as ANQGSEA. This CDR3 reads CSAGTTRTEAFF. CDR3 nucleotide sequence: TGCAGCGCCGGGACTACAAGGACTGAAGCTTTCTTT.

Ten or more counts support this clonotype. The chain is built from TRBV20-1 and TRBJ2-1; 11 bases match TRBD2. With V trimmed by 0 bases and J by 0 bases, 7 bases remained unmatched. The CDR3 is 18 amino acids. Germline V gene sequence: CDR1 DFQATT, CDR2 SNEGSKA (reference sequence). DNA for the CDR3: TGCAGTGCTAGAGATCTCGCTAGCGGGGGGACCTCCTACAATGAGCAGTTCTTC. Protein sequence: CSARDLASGGTSYNEQFF.

The sample holds many counts of this clonotype. The chain links TRBV20-1 to TRBJ2-1; 12 bases agree with TRBD1. Losses at the gene ends were 3 bases for V and 4 bases for J; bases not matched to a gene: 4. Germline CDR1 and CDR2: DFQATT and SNEGSKA (reference sequence). CDR3 length: 15 residues. The CDR3, as DNA: TGCAGTGCTAGCCCGGGACAGGGGGCTTACAATGAGCAGTTCTTC. Protein product: CSASPGQGAYNEQFF.

In this sample, this clonotype turned up many times. The gene calls are TRBV5-4 and TRBJ1-2; 8 bases line up with TRBD1. Losses at the gene ends were 4 bases for V and 4 bases for J; bases not matched to a gene: 3. Germline V lookup: CDR1 SGHNT, CDR2 YYREEE (reference sequence). The CDR3 runs to 13 residues. The CDR3 is CASSPTGGYGYTF. The CDR3 DNA follows: TGTGCCAGCAGCCCTACAGGGGGCTATGGCTACACCTTC.

The chain is built from TRBV29-1 and TRBJ2-1; 13 nucleotides line up with TRBD2. Germline lookup yields CDR1 SQVTM and CDR2 ANQGSEA. The V and J ends lost 7 bases and 12 bases, in that order; junction bases with no gene match: 6. The CDR3 has 12 residues. As DNA, the CDR3 is TGCAGCGGCGGGACTAGCGGGGTATTGCAGTTCTTC. Translating gives CSGGTSGVLQFF.

This clonotype was detected ten times or more. The chain employs TRBV24-1 and TRBJ2-2, with 10 bases aligning to TRBD2. V gave up 5 bases and J gave up 2 bases; unmatched junction bases: 4. CDR3 length: 16 amino acids. The germline V gene encodes CDR1 KGHDR and CDR2 SFDVKD. CDR3 sequence: CATSAAGGPNTGELFF. The CDR3 bases are TGTGCCACCAGTGCAGCGGGGGGGCCCAACACCGGGGAGCTGTTTTTT.

This clonotype came up many times. The chain couples TRBV7-9 to TRBJ2-2; 10 nucleotides line up with TRBD2. The CDR3 contains 16 residues. The V segment lost 5 bases and the J segment 3 bases; nucleotides outside the gene matches: 6. CDR1 and CDR2 from the germline V gene are SEHNR and FQNEAQ (reference sequence). The CDR3 DNA is TGTGCCAGCAGCCACTGGACTAGCGGTGACACCGGGGAGCTGTTTTTT. Its translation: CASSHWTSGDTGELFF.

This clonotype has a count of ten or more. The chain recombines TRBV6-2 or TRBV6-3 with TRBJ2-3; 8 bases fit TRBD2. CDR3 size: 16 residues. V dropped 6 bases and J dropped 5; count of bases not matched to a gene: 13. Germline CDR1 reads MNHEY; CDR2 reads SVGEGT. The CDR3 loop reads CASRRAQRELEDTQYF. The CDR3 region has the DNA TGTGCCAGCAGGCGGGCTCAGCGGGAGCTTGAAGATACGCAGTATTTT.

This clonotype is labeled as medium-sized. This sequence joins TRBV5-1 and TRBJ2-6; weak D call: TRBD2 (5 bases). Per the germline V gene, CDR1 is SGHRS and CDR2 is YFSETQ. With 4 bases removed from V and 0 bases from J, the gap between germline ends came to 11 bases. This CDR3 has 16 amino acids. The CDR3 reads CASSSDYSSGANVLTF. The CDR3 bases are TGCGCCAGCAGCAGCGACTACAGCTCTGGGGCCAACGTCCTGACTTTC.

The J gene is TRBJ1-2, the V gene TRBV5-1, with 9 positions matching TRBD1. In germline, CDR1 is SGHRS, CDR2 YFSETQ. The CDR3 has 15 residues. Trimming cost V 1 base and J 10 bases; bases outside gene matches: 11. CDR3 loop: CASSLTPGQGADYTF. The CDR3 DNA follows: TGCGCCAGCAGCTTGACGCCGGGACAGGGTGCGGACTACACCTTC. Together with reference TRBV5-1 and TRBJ1-2, the CDR3 gives the full variable domain: KAGVTQTPRYLIKTRGQQVTLSCSPISGHRSVSWYQQTPGQGLQFLFEYFSETQRNKGNFPGRFSGRQFSNSRSEMNVSTLELGDSALYLCASSLTPGQGADYTFGSGTRLTVV.

This clonotype was seen repeatedly, ten times or more. This chain connects TRBV20-1 to TRBJ2-7; tentatively, D is TRBD1 (6 bases). Germline-derived CDR1 and CDR2 are DFQATT and SNEGSKA (reference sequence). The CDR3 spans 16 residues. V was shortened by 1 base and J by 3 bases, with 19 bases between the two germline ends. The CDR3 sequence: CSARGATGRNIYEQYF. CDR3 bases: TGCAGTGCTAGAGGGGCTACAGGGCGAAACATCTACGAGCAGTACTTC.

Ten or more counts support this clonotype. J is TRBJ2-3 and V is TRBV5-1; D is ambiguous. The CDR3 sequence is 15 residues long. Trimming shortened V by 2 bases and J by 0 bases, and 10 bases separated the two germline ends. Germline V gene data show CDR1 as SGHRS and CDR2 as YFSETQ. CDR3 sequence (DNA): TGCGCCAGCAGCTTCGAGCGTTCTAGCACAGATACGCAGTATTTT. Protein product: CASSFERSSTDTQYF.

This clonotype was seen ten or more times. The chain is built from TRBV6-5 and TRBJ2-7, with 9 bases fitting TRBD2. CDR1 and CDR2 from the germline V gene are MNHEY and SVGAGI. This CDR3 comprises 14 residues. V lost 7 bases, J lost 4 bases, and 8 bases stayed unmatched. For the CDR3, the DNA is TGTGCCAGCAAGCTTAGCGGGAGTATATACGAGCAGTACTTC. This encodes CASKLSGSIYEQYF.

This clonotype occurred many times. V is TRBV7-2 and J is TRBJ2-3; 9 bases match TRBD2. CDR3 length: 19 residues. From germline, CDR1 is SGHTA and CDR2 FQGNSA. Trimming cost V 4 bases and J 5 bases; bases outside gene matches: 19. In DNA, the CDR3 is TGTGCCAGCAGCTCCCAACCCCCGGCTTTTAGCGGGGGTGAAGATACGCAGTATTTT. As protein: CASSSQPPAFSGGEDTQYF.

The gene calls are TRBV19 and TRBJ1-5, with TRBD1 identical over 8 bases. CDR3 length: 14 residues. Germline CDR1 is LNHDA and CDR2 is SQIVND (reference sequence). J lost 3 bases, V lost 7 bases, and 5 bases had no gene match. The CDR3 DNA reads TGTGCCAGTAAAAGGACAGGGATCAATCAGCCCCAGCATTTT. This translates into CASKRTGINQPQHF.

This clonotype was counted at least ten times. This chain connects TRBV19 to TRBJ2-5; no reliable D call. Germline lookup yields CDR1 LNHDA and CDR2 SQIVND (reference sequence). Trimming cost V 6 bases and J 3 bases, with 8 bases left between them. The CDR3 is 12 amino acids. CDR3 nucleotides: TGTGCCAGTAGGGCACCGGAAGAGACCCAGTACTTC. As protein: CASRAPEETQYF.

Many counts were recorded for this clonotype. V and J are TRBV5-8 and TRBJ2-2; TRBD2 matches at 7 bases. Germline loops: CDR1 SGHTS, CDR2 YDEGEE. Germline trimming cut 4 bases from V and 0 bases from J; bases unmatched to any gene: 6. CDR3 size: 16 residues. In DNA, the CDR3 is TGTGCCAGCAGCCTAGGGACTACCTCGAACACCGGGGAGCTGTTTTTT. Amino acids: CASSLGTTSNTGELFF.

This clonotype was counted at least ten times. The chain employs TRBV20-1 and TRBJ2-7, with unresolved D. The CDR3 spans 12 residues. The V gene's germline CDR1 is DFQATT and CDR2 SNEGSKA (reference sequence). With 0 bases removed from V and 6 bases from J, the gap between germline ends came to 9 bases. CDR3 nucleotide sequence: TGCAGTGCTAGAGATTGGGTCTCCGAGCAGTACTTC. Translating gives CSARDWVSEQYF.

This clonotype was recorded many times. The chain has TRBV20-1 and TRBJ1-1; 8 nucleotides agree with TRBD1. V was clipped by 5 bases and J by 5 bases; unmatched bases: 10. The CDR3 runs to 14 residues. CDR1 and CDR2 from the germline V gene are DFQATT and SNEGSKA (reference sequence). The CDR3 DNA reads TGCAGTGCTGGCCCTAACAGGGGGGGGACTGAAGCTTTCTTT. This codes for CSAGPNRGGTEAFF.

J is TRBJ2-5 and V is TRBV3-1; D is possibly TRBD2 (5 bases). This CDR3 contains 14 residues. The germline CDR1 and CDR2 sequences are LGHDT and YNNKEL (reference sequence). V lost 6 bases, J lost 1 base, and 12 bases lay in between. CDR3 sequence (DNA): TGTGCCAGCAGTGACTACGCCCTCCAAGAGACCCAGTACTTC. This encodes CASSDYALQETQYF.

In this sample, this clonotype is medium-sized. The chain has TRBV7-9 and TRBJ2-7; weak D call: TRBD2 (5 bases). V was cut by 5 bases and J by 1 base, with 15 bases left in between. This CDR3 contains 15 residues. Germline CDR1 reads SEHNR; CDR2 reads FQNEAQ (reference sequence). The CDR3 sequence is CASSPRGATSYEQYF. In DNA form, the CDR3 reads TGTGCCAGCAGCCCCCGGGGTGCCACATCCTACGAGCAGTACTTC. Combining the CDR3 with reference TRBV7-9 and TRBJ2-7 gives the whole variable domain DTGVSQNPRHKITKRGQNVTFRCDPISEHNRLYWYRQTLGQGPEFLTYFQNEAQLEKSRLLSDRFSAERPKGSFSTLEIQRTEQGDSAMYLCASSPRGATSYEQYFGPGTRLTVT.

This chain links TRBV7-2 with TRBJ2-7; maybe TRBD1 (5 bases). V was cut by 1 base and J by 2 bases, with 9 bases left in between. This CDR3 spans 14 amino acids. The germline V gene encodes CDR1 SGHTA and CDR2 FQGNSA. The CDR3 spells CASSLVVGPYEQYF. CDR3 coding DNA: TGTGCCAGCAGCTTAGTCGTGGGGCCCTACGAGCAGTACTTC.

This clonotype was seen repeatedly, ten times or more. V is TRBV12-3 or TRBV12-4 and J is TRBJ2-2; 7 nucleotides match TRBD1. This CDR3 contains 14 residues. With V trimmed by 6 bases and J by 0 bases, 1 base remained unmatched. This chain's CDR3 is CASSGTANTGELFF. CDR3 in DNA: TGTGCCAGCAGCGGGACAGCGAACACCGGGGAGCTGTTTTTT.

The sample holds many counts of this clonotype. The gene calls are TRBV7-2 and TRBJ2-7, with D perhaps given as TRBD1 or TRBD2 (5 bases each). Trimming removed 3 bases from V and 2 bases from J, with 14 bases in between. This CDR3 has 15 amino acids. Germline loops: CDR1 SGHTA, CDR2 FQGNSA. The CDR3 DNA is TGTGCCAGCAGCTTCCTAGGGACGGACACCTACGAGCAGTACTTC. Amino acid sequence: CASSFLGTDTYEQYF.

This clonotype was detected ten times or more. The V and J genes are TRBV20-1 and TRBJ2-3; 8 nucleotides agree with TRBD1. The ends lost 0 bases at V and 0 bases at J; junction bases unmatched: 2. The CDR3 totals 15 residues. CDR1 is DFQATT, CDR2 SNEGSKA, per germline (reference sequence). The CDR3 protein is CSAREWTGSTDTQYF. The CDR3 region has the DNA TGCAGTGCTAGAGAATGGACAGGGAGCACAGATACGCAGTATTTT.

This clonotype has a count of ten or more. CDR3 sequence reads: CASSPLGLPQEGLILDTEAFF. The CDR3 bases are TGTGCCAGCAGTCCCCTAGGTCTCCCCCAGGAGGGATTGATTTTGGACACTGAAGCTTTCTTT. The rearrangement links TRBV6-6 to TRBJ1-1; no firm D call. Trimming took 5 bases from V and 3 from J, leaving 34 bases between them. This CDR3 region has 21 residues. CDR1 is MNHNY, CDR2 SVGAGI, per germline (reference sequence).

This clonotype has ten or more counts. The chain is built from TRBV7-2 and TRBJ2-7, with unresolved D. Trimming cost V 1 base and J 6 bases, with 7 bases left between them. CDR1 is SGHTA, CDR2 FQGNSA, per germline. The CDR3 runs 12 residues. The CDR3 loop reads CASSLDLAEQYF. CDR3 nucleotide sequence: TGTGCCAGCAGCTTAGACCTGGCCGAGCAGTACTTC. The full variable domain, with the rest looked up from reference TRBV7-2 and TRBJ2-7, is GAGVSQSPSNKVTEKGKDVELRCDPISGHTALYWYRQSLGQGLEFLIYFQGNSAPDKSGLPSDRFSAERTGGSVSTLTIQRTQQEDSAVYLCASSLDLAEQYFGPGTRLTVT.

The V and J genes are TRBV27 and TRBJ2-5; 15 bases agree with TRBD2. After removal of 4 bases from V and 4 bases from J, the junction contained 7 bases not matched to a gene. CDR1 is MNHEY, CDR2 SMNVEV, per germline (reference sequence). This CDR3 comprises 17 residues. Here the CDR3 reads CASSSRTSGGASETQYF. CDR3 nucleotides: TGTGCCAGCAGTTCTAGGACTAGCGGGGGGGCCTCAGAGACCCAGTACTTC.

This clonotype has a count of ten or more. The chain has TRBV30 and TRBJ2-2; the D is unclear. V was trimmed by 4 bases and J by 4 bases, leaving 10 bases between them. The CDR3 extends over 13 amino acids. Germline-derived CDR1 and CDR2 are GTSNPN and SVGIG (reference sequence). CDR3 loop: CAWKGLTTGELFF. The CDR3 nucleotides are TGTGCCTGGAAAGGCCTTACCACCGGGGAGCTGTTTTTT. The full variable domain, completed using reference TRBV30 and TRBJ2-2, is SQTIHQWPATLVQPVGSPLSLECTVEGTSNPNLYWYRQAAGRGLQLLFYSVGIGQISSEVPQNLSASRPQDRQFILSSKKLLLSDSGFYLCAWKGLTTGELFFGEGSRLTVL.

This clonotype was found many times. The chain has TRBV19 and TRBJ2-1; D might be TRBD1 (7 bases). This CDR3 is 16 amino acids long. CDR1 is LNHDA, CDR2 SQIVND, per germline (reference sequence). V was shortened by 9 bases and J by 3 bases, with 21 bases between the two germline ends. CDR3 nucleotide sequence: TGTGCCAGCGGTATAGGGGGCGGGGATTACTACAATGAGCAGTTCTTC. It is translated as CASGIGGGDYYNEQFF.

This clonotype was observed at least ten times. The chain recombines TRBV11-1 with TRBJ2-2, with 15 bases identical to TRBD2. V trimming: 3 bases; J trimming: 5 bases; junction bases outside the gene matches: 7. CDR1 is SGHAT, CDR2 FQDESV, per germline (reference sequence). CDR3 length: 18 amino acids. DNA for the CDR3: TGTGCCAGCAGCTTTGGGACTAGCGGGAGGATACTAACCGGGGAGCTGTTTTTT. The encoded protein is CASSFGTSGRILTGELFF.

This clonotype was counted ten times or more. The CDR3 bases are TGTGCCAGCAGTTTATTAGGGGAGGGGACCCAGTACTTC. As protein: CASSLLGEGTQYF. V and J are TRBV12-3 or TRBV12-4 and TRBJ2-5; 7 nucleotides agree with TRBD2. CDR3 length equals 13 residues. Germline trimming cut 2 bases from V and 7 bases from J; bases unmatched to any gene: 4.